The 11 T cell receptor beta chains reported below all come from one sample, sequenced in a study of T cell responses to AZD1222 COVID-19 vaccine. TCRdb keeps only in-frame clones here, not all; method: immunoSEQ multiplex PCR. Among 130,000 or so clones listed, about nine tenths were seen once. The sequencing used peripheral blood, collected on day 0 of AZD1222 vaccination. The source is an adult in good health.

In regard to this clone: Other DNA sequences from this sample encode an identical CDR3 as well. The rearrangement links TRBV19 to TRBJ2-7, with TRBD1 matching over 9 bases. This CDR3 region has 14 residues. Germline values: CDR1 LNHDA, CDR2 SQIVND (reference sequence). V was clipped by 2 bases and J by 3 bases; unmatched bases: 2. This CDR3 reads CASSIPGQGYEQYF. The CDR3 coding sequence is TGTGCCAGTAGTATACCGGGACAGGGCTACGAGCAGTACTTC.

The gene calls are TRBV7-9 and TRBJ2-2; no definite D call. The CDR3 spans 15 residues. The V end was cut by 5 bases, the J end by 4 bases, with 14 bases between. CDR1 and CDR2 from the germline V gene are SEHNR and FQNEAQ (reference sequence). CDR3 sequence reads: CASSRPDVGTGELFF. The CDR3 DNA is TGTGCCAGCAGCCGTCCCGACGTCGGCACCGGGGAGCTGTTTTTT. Combining the CDR3 with reference TRBV7-9 and TRBJ2-2 gives the whole variable domain DTGVSQNPRHKITKRGQNVTFRCDPISEHNRLYWYRQTLGQGPEFLTYFQNEAQLEKSRLLSDRFSAERPKGSFSTLEIQRTEQGDSAMYLCASSRPDVGTGELFFGEGSRLTVL.

J is TRBJ1-2 and V is TRBV3-1 (or the pseudogene TRBV3-2); D unclear. The CDR3 covers 12 residues. V lost 3 bases to trimming and J lost 2 bases, with 4 bases between them. CDR1 is LGHDT and CDR2 is YNNKEL in the germline V gene (reference sequence). CDR3 nucleotide sequence: TGTGCCAGCAGCCAGTCCAACTATGGCTACACCTTC. Residues: CASSQSNYGYTF.

The chain links TRBV9 to TRBJ1-4; the match to TRBD1 covers 7 bases. The CDR3 has 14 residues. Unmatched junction bases numbered 4, after V lost 2 bases and J lost 6 bases. The germline V gene has CDR1 SGDLS and CDR2 YYNGEE. The CDR3 sequence is CASSVAGGYEKLFF. The DNA for the CDR3 is TGTGCCAGCAGCGTGGCAGGGGGTTATGAAAAACTGTTTTTT.

The rearrangement links TRBV6-5 to TRBJ2-7; 7 bases fit TRBD1. The germline gives CDR1 MNHEY, CDR2 SVGAGI. The CDR3 covers 16 residues. V gave up 0 bases and J gave up 3 bases; unmatched junction bases: 8. The CDR3 DNA is TGTGCCAGCAGTTACTCGAGGGACAGTCCCCACTACGAGCAGTACTTC. This sequence encodes CASSYSRDSPHYEQYF.

This chain links TRBV7-9 with TRBJ1-2; unclear D gene. Germline V gene data show CDR1 as SEHNR and CDR2 as FQNEAQ (reference sequence). The V end lost 0 bases, the J end lost 13 bases, and 15 bases lay between the germline ends. There are 13 residues in the CDR3. DNA of the CDR3: TGTGCCAGCAGCTTAGCGATTGCAGTACCCTCCACCTTC. It specifies CASSLAIAVPSTF.

The gene calls are TRBV6-5 and TRBJ1-5, with TRBD1 as a possible D gene (5 bases). V gave up 0 bases and J gave up 7 bases, with 7 bases separating them. The CDR3 length is 13 residues. Germline V gives CDR1 MNHEY, CDR2 SVGAGI. The CDR3 is CASSYSRGQPQHF. DNA for the CDR3: TGTGCCAGCAGTTACTCTCGGGGCCAGCCCCAGCATTTT.

Here the CDR3 DNA reads TGCGCCAGCAGCCAGGACAGGTCATTTTACGAGCAGTACTTC. Translation gives CASSQDRSFYEQYF. This chain links TRBV4-3 with TRBJ2-7; the match to TRBD1 covers 7 bases. The CDR3 covers 14 residues. The ends lost 3 bases at V and 4 bases at J; junction bases unmatched: 6. CDR1 LGHNA and CDR2 YSLEER come from the germline V gene.

This clone appeared once. The V call is TRBV6-6, the J call TRBJ1-1; 7 bases agree with TRBD1. V lost 7 bases and J lost 5; bases outside the gene matches: 7. CDR1 is MNHNY and CDR2 is SVGAGI in the germline V gene (reference sequence). The CDR3 is made up of 13 amino acids. As DNA, the CDR3 is TGTGCCAGCAACTCAGGGGGGTTGACTGAAGCTTTCTTT. Translation gives CASNSGGLTEAFF.

The DNA for the CDR3 is TGTGCCGGGGAGGAGCAGGGCGCAGGAGGCTACACCTTC. This codes for CAGEEQGAGGYTF. V gene TRBV2 combines with J gene TRBJ1-2; weak D call: TRBD1 (5 bases). Germline CDR1 is SNHLY and CDR2 is FYNNEI. The V end lost 11 bases, the J end lost 8 bases, and 21 bases lay between the germline ends. The CDR3 totals 13 residues.

The CDR3 spells CASSLDGNTEAFF. The DNA for the CDR3 is TGTGCCAGCTCACTGGATGGGAACACTGAAGCTTTCTTT. The chain employs TRBV18 and TRBJ1-1; D is undetermined. Germline CDR1 KGHSH, CDR2 LQKENI. V was trimmed by 4 bases and J by 1 base, leaving 7 bases between them. The CDR3 spans 13 residues.